These 27 T cell receptor beta chains were all obtained from the same sample, sequenced in a study of T cells in Graves' hyperthyroidism and ophthalmopathy. Amplified TCR beta CDR3 regions derived from RNA transcripts. The HTBI primer set served for first-round RT-PCR of the TCR CDR3. TCRdb re-called the multiplex PCR reads with MiXCR, one entry per CDR3 protein. Found here are 500,000 or so distinct CDR3 sequences, more than 15% of them singletons; the top ten hold approximately 30%. The specimen was blood. These receptors were obtained from a woman between 25 and 40 years old with Graves' ophthalmopathy.

The chain links TRBV7-9 to TRBJ2-1; 11 nucleotides line up with TRBD1. CDR1 is SEHNR and CDR2 is FQNEAQ in the germline V gene (reference sequence). J lost 6 bases, V lost 4 bases, and 5 bases had no gene match. This CDR3 has 15 amino acids. CDR3: CASSYAGTGGNEQFF. DNA for the CDR3: TGTGCCAGCAGCTATGCCGGGACAGGGGGCAATGAGCAGTTCTTC.

This clonotype was observed many times. This chain connects TRBV30 to TRBJ2-1; tentatively, D is TRBD1 or TRBD2 (5 bases each). The length of the CDR3 is 18 residues. The V end was cut by 4 bases, the J end by 3 bases, with 25 bases between. Germline V gene sequence: CDR1 GTSNPN, CDR2 SVGIG (reference sequence). CDR3 loop: CAWTLVRTRGYVYNEQFF. The CDR3 nucleotides read TGTGCCTGGACCCTGGTGAGGACGAGGGGATACGTCTACAATGAGCAGTTCTTC.

This chain joins TRBV10-3 and TRBJ1-3, with D uncertain. The V gene lost 2 bases and the J gene lost 0 bases, with 8 bases spanning the gap. This CDR3 is built from 15 residues. Germline values: CDR1 ENHRY, CDR2 SYGVKD. CDR3 sequence (DNA): TGTGCCATCAGTGAGAGCGTTAACTCTGGAAACACCATATATTTT. Translating it yields CAISESVNSGNTIYF.

This clonotype was counted ten times or more. The rearrangement links TRBV20-1 to TRBJ1-2; the D is unclear. CDR3 length: 9 residues. Trimming pared 7 bases from V and 8 bases from J, leaving 8 bases between. Germline CDR1 reads DFQATT; CDR2 reads SNEGSKA (reference sequence). CDR3 coding DNA: TGCAGTGATATGGGCGGCTACACCTTC. Translating gives CSDMGGYTF.

This clonotype was recorded at least ten times. V usage is TRBV24-1 and J usage is TRBJ2-1; D may be TRBD2 (5 bases). The CDR3 spans 14 residues. CDR1 is KGHDR and CDR2 is SFDVKD in the germline V gene. V was shortened by 4 bases and J by 6 bases, with 12 bases between the two germline ends. The CDR3 sequence: CATSDPGKGNEQFF. DNA of the CDR3: TGTGCCACCAGTGACCCGGGGAAGGGCAATGAGCAGTTCTTC.

This clonotype has at least ten counts. The rearrangement joins TRBV12-5 to TRBJ2-5, with 9 positions matching TRBD1. The CDR3 consists of 13 residues. The germline V gene encodes CDR1 LGHNT and CDR2 FRNRAP. V lost 5 bases and J lost 4; bases outside the gene matches: 2. The CDR3 sequence: CASGQDRGETQYF. The CDR3 DNA sequence: TGTGCTAGTGGTCAGGACAGGGGAGAGACCCAGTACTTC.

The rearrangement uses TRBV20-1 and TRBJ2-1; TRBD1 aligns across 10 bases. V shed 8 bases, J shed 8 bases, and the junction held 15 bases outside the gene matches. CDR1 DFQATT and CDR2 SNEGSKA come from the germline V gene (reference sequence). The CDR3 sequence is 15 residues long. The CDR3 sequence is CSPTGPGQGSYEQFF. The CDR3, as DNA: TGCAGTCCCACTGGACCGGGACAGGGGTCATATGAGCAGTTCTTC.

In this sample, this clonotype turned up a few times. The chain employs TRBV10-3 and TRBJ2-2; no definite D call. V was shortened by 2 bases and J by 5 bases, with 12 bases between the two germline ends. Looked up from germline, CDR1 is ENHRY and CDR2 is SYGVKD. CDR3 length equals 15 residues. Here the CDR3 reads CAISELDPLTGELFF. Here the CDR3 DNA reads TGTGCCATCAGTGAGCTCGACCCGTTGACCGGGGAGCTGTTTTTT.

In its sample, this clonotype was seen many times. V is TRBV12-3 or TRBV12-4 and J is TRBJ1-4; unclear D gene. Trimming removed 6 bases at V and 2 bases at J, with 13 bases between. The CDR3 length is 15 residues. The CDR3 is CASSLRSPTNEKLFF. CDR3 in DNA: TGTGCCAGCAGCCTCCGGAGTCCCACTAATGAAAAACTGTTTTTT.

This clonotype was detected ten times or more. The V and J genes are TRBV7-3 and TRBJ2-5; D unresolved. Trimming shortened V by 3 bases and J by 1 base, and 6 bases separated the two germline ends. Germline CDR1 SGHTA, CDR2 FQGTGA. The CDR3 contains 13 residues. The CDR3 bases are TGTGCCAGCAGCTTGGTACCCCAAGAGACCCAGTACTTC. Translation: CASSLVPQETQYF.

This clonotype occurred a few times. This may be a read error, as it is one base from a much larger clone. The chain carries TRBV20-1 and TRBJ2-3; 12 bases match TRBD2. CDR1 and CDR2 from the germline V gene are DFQATT and SNEGSKA (reference sequence). Trimming removed 1 base from V and 10 bases from J; junction bases left unmatched: 12. The CDR3 sequence is 16 residues long. CDR3 coding DNA: TGCAGTGCTAGAGGGACTAGCGGGAATCAGCGGAGTGCGCAGTATTTT. It yields the protein CSARGTSGNQRSAQYF.

Notes on this clonotype: Just one base apart from a much larger clone, this may be a read error. The chain links TRBV7-2 to TRBJ1-1; 7 nucleotides line up with TRBD1. Germline CDR1 SGHTA, CDR2 FQGNSA. CDR3 size: 16 residues. CDR3 sequence (DNA): TGTGCCAGCAGCTCCGATCGACAGGGCAGGGACACTGAAACTTTCTTT. Its translation: CASSSDRQGRDTETFF.

In this sample, this clonotype turned up many times. The chain recombines TRBV7-6 with TRBJ2-3, with 8 bases lining up with TRBD2. The germline CDR1 and CDR2 sequences are SGHVS and FNYEAQ. The CDR3 is 17 residues long. V lost 3 bases and J lost 1; bases outside the gene matches: 9. The CDR3 DNA is TGTGCCAGCAGCTTCTTGTGGCGGGAGGACGGCACAGATACGCAGTATTTT. Translating gives CASSFLWREDGTDTQYF.

In this sample, this clonotype turned up many times. V is TRBV5-1 and J is TRBJ2-7; TRBD1 is a possible D gene (6 bases). The CDR3 has 16 residues. Germline V gene lookup returns CDR1 SGHRS and CDR2 YFSETQ. Trimming took 2 bases from V and 0 from J, leaving 15 bases between them. The DNA for the CDR3 is TGCGCCAGCAGCTTTTACCCCGGACAGAGCTCCTACGAGCAGTACTTC. Encoded protein: CASSFYPGQSSYEQYF. Filled out from reference TRBV5-1 and TRBJ2-7, the complete variable domain reads KAGVTQTPRYLIKTRGQQVTLSCSPISGHRSVSWYQQTPGQGLQFLFEYFSETQRNKGNFPGRFSGRQFSNSRSEMNVSTLELGDSALYLCASSFYPGQSSYEQYFGPGTRLTVT.

This clonotype was detected many times. The chain has TRBV24-1 and TRBJ2-7; TRBD1 matches 7 bases. Germline trimming cut 6 bases from V and 2 bases from J; bases unmatched to any gene: 3. Germline V CDR1 and CDR2: KGHDR, SFDVKD. The CDR3 runs 13 residues. The CDR3 here is CATSPGTAYEQYF. DNA of the CDR3: TGTGCCACCAGTCCCGGGACAGCCTACGAGCAGTACTTC.

This clonotype was recorded a few times. This chain uses TRBV20-1 with TRBJ1-5; D is uncertain. The germline V gene has CDR1 DFQATT and CDR2 SNEGSKA (reference sequence). The CDR3 extends over 15 amino acids. V was trimmed by 2 bases and J by 3 bases, leaving 14 bases between them. CDR3: CSARLPGRYNQPQHF. CDR3 coding DNA: TGCAGTGCTAGACTACCGGGCAGGTACAATCAGCCCCAGCATTTT.

This clonotype was observed at least ten times. This chain uses TRBV11-2 with TRBJ2-7, with 7 bases matching TRBD1. V shed 3 bases and J 7 bases; nucleotides not matched to a gene: 9. CDR1 and CDR2 (germline): SGHAT, FQNNGV. The CDR3 has 14 residues. In nucleotides, the CDR3 is TGTGCCAGCAGCTTCTGGACAGGCCCTAGGGAGCAGTACTTC. Protein: CASSFWTGPREQYF.

The genes are TRBV20-1 and TRBJ2-3; no definite D call. The CDR3 is 13 amino acids. Trimming removed 6 bases at V and 0 bases at J, with 10 bases between. Germline V CDR1 and CDR2: DFQATT, SNEGSKA (reference sequence). The CDR3 is CSARPTSTDTQYF. CDR3 DNA: TGCAGTGCCAGACCCACTAGCACAGATACGCAGTATTTT.

The V gene is TRBV19, the J gene TRBJ2-4; the match to TRBD2 covers 13 bases. The CDR3 extends over 17 amino acids. The V gene's germline CDR1 is LNHDA and CDR2 SQIVND (reference sequence). The V segment lost 5 bases and the J segment 3 bases; nucleotides outside the gene matches: 7. This chain's CDR3 is CASSWTSGSFGKNIQYF. The CDR3 DNA reads as TGTGCCAGTAGTTGGACTAGCGGGAGTTTCGGCAAAAACATTCAGTACTTC.

Only a few counts were recorded for this clonotype. One end of the junction fails to match germline, which may point to a read error. V is TRBV27 and J is TRBJ1-1; 10 bases align to TRBD1. From germline, CDR1 is MNHEY and CDR2 SMNVEV (reference sequence). This CDR3 has 15 amino acids. CDR3 protein: CASRDRGRVNTEASF. In DNA form, the CDR3 reads TGTGCCAGCAGGGACAGGGGGAGGGTTAACACTGAAGCTTCCTTT.

CDR3 nucleotides: TGCAGTGCTAGAGATGGGGGAAGAGGTGAAAAACTGTTTTTT. Translating gives CSARDGGRGEKLFF. This chain links TRBV20-1 with TRBJ1-4; the D gene is possibly TRBD1 (5 bases). Per germline, CDR1 DFQATT and CDR2 SNEGSKA (reference sequence). The CDR3 extends over 14 amino acids. V lost 0 bases and J 7 bases, leaving 12 bases between the germline ends.

This clonotype was seen at least ten times. The V and J genes are TRBV7-2 and TRBJ2-3; TRBD2 might be the D (5 bases). Germline V CDR1 and CDR2: SGHTA, FQGNSA. This CDR3 is 16 amino acids long. The ends were cut back, 3 bases at V and 1 base at J, with 14 bases in the middle. The chain's CDR3 is CASSFSSGGGTDTQYF. CDR3 sequence (DNA): TGTGCCAGCAGCTTTTCTAGTGGAGGAGGCACAGATACGCAGTATTTT.

This clonotype was counted a few times. The genes are TRBV6-1 and TRBJ2-7; D gene unclear. This CDR3 has 13 residues. Germline-derived CDR1 and CDR2 are MNHNS and SASEGT. The V and J ends lost 6 bases and 2 bases respectively, with 11 bases between them. The CDR3 protein is CASSPIPTYEQYF. In DNA form, the CDR3 reads TGTGCCAGCAGCCCCATACCCACCTACGAGCAGTACTTC.

This clonotype was seen a few times. V usage is TRBV4-1 and J usage is TRBJ2-3, with 14 bases aligning to TRBD2. Germline assignment: CDR1 MGHRA and CDR2 YSYEKL. The CDR3 length is 15 residues. The junction had 2 bases not matched to a gene; V was cut back by 5 bases and J by 4 bases. The CDR3 nucleotides are TGCGCCAGCAGCGGGACTAGCGGGAGACCAGATACGCAGTATTTT. The encoded protein is CASSGTSGRPDTQYF.

This clonotype was recorded many times. This sequence joins TRBV18 and TRBJ2-1, with TRBD2 as a possible D gene (6 bases). The germline gives CDR1 KGHSH, CDR2 LQKENI. V dropped 3 bases and J dropped 9 bases, with 18 bases sitting between them. The CDR3 extends over 15 amino acids. The CDR3 bases are TGTGCCAGCTCACCGACGGGCGGGGCCGGGGTTGAGCAGTTCTTC. Translation: CASSPTGGAGVEQFF.

In its sample, this clonotype was seen many times. The gene calls are TRBV20-1 and TRBJ2-7; D gene ambiguous. Trimming took off 0 bases at V and 1 base at J, with 10 bases between the two ends. The CDR3 is 14 residues long. In germline, CDR1 is DFQATT, CDR2 SNEGSKA (reference sequence). In nucleotides, the CDR3 is TGCAGTGCTAGAGAGGGTAGCAGATCCTACGAGCAGTACTTC. Protein: CSAREGSRSYEQYF.

This clonotype was counted between two and nine times. The chain joins TRBV7-2 to TRBJ2-7; 14 bases are shared with TRBD2. The CDR3 length is 13 residues. The J segment lost 9 bases and the V segment lost 5 bases, leaving 3 bases of the junction unmatched. Germline-derived CDR1 and CDR2 are SGHTA and FQGNSA. The CDR3 bases are TGTGCCAGCAGCCCAGGGACTAGCGGGAGGCAGTACTTC. Its protein product is CASSPGTSGRQYF.